Following are 9 T cell receptor beta chains from one sample sequenced in a study of response to subunit inactivated influenza vaccine. TCRdb reprocessed the RT-PCR reads via MiXCR and lists one record per CDR3 protein. This table holds around 540,000 distinct CDR3 sequences, approximately 12% found once. Sample: PBMCs from blood, taken on the day of vaccination. The source of these receptors is a man aged 45-65 years who received an inactivated influenza vaccine.

This clonotype was counted a few times. V gene TRBV4-3 combines with J gene TRBJ1-2, with 9 bases fitting TRBD1. Germline CDR1 reads LGHNA; CDR2 reads YSLEER. J was trimmed by 8 bases and V by 1 base; bases with no gene match: 5. This CDR3 has 14 amino acids. The CDR3 bases are TGCGCCAGCAGCCAAGTGGGACAGGGCATGGGCTACACCTTC. Protein product: CASSQVGQGMGYTF.

This sequence joins TRBV20-1 and TRBJ1-3, with a possible D match to TRBD1 (6 bases). Germline CDR1 DFQATT, CDR2 SNEGSKA (reference sequence). This CDR3 is 14 amino acids long. V dropped 4 bases and J dropped 0 bases, with 10 bases sitting between them. The CDR3 sequence: CSATQGSSGNTIYF. CDR3 nucleotide sequence: TGCAGTGCTACCCAGGGGTCCTCTGGAAACACCATATATTTT.

A few counts support this clonotype. The J gene is TRBJ2-7, the V gene TRBV25-1, with D tentatively TRBD2 (5 bases). V was clipped by 1 base and J by 6 bases, with 16 bases between them. The germline CDR1 and CDR2 sequences are MGHDK and SYGVNS. The CDR3 sequence is 15 residues long. CDR3 nucleotides: TGTGCCAGCAGTGAATTGGCCTCTGGGAGAGGCGAGCAGTACTTC. Protein sequence: CASSELASGRGEQYF.

This clonotype was seen many times. The chain is built from TRBV6-2 or TRBV6-3 and TRBJ2-2; 8 bases agree with TRBD2. V shed 2 bases, J shed 4 bases, and the junction held 0 bases outside the gene matches. The CDR3 is 14 amino acids. Germline loops: CDR1 MNHEY, CDR2 SVGEGT. The CDR3 coding sequence is TGTGCCAGCAGTTACCTAGCGGGCACCGGGGAGCTGTTTTTT. The encoded protein is CASSYLAGTGELFF.

The CDR3 sequence: CASSYGDGRYTF. CDR3 nucleotide sequence: TGTGCCAGCAGTTACGGGGACGGGCGCTACACCTTC. The chain combines TRBV6-5 with TRBJ1-2; D is possibly TRBD1 (5 bases). CDR1 MNHEY and CDR2 SVGAGI come from the germline V gene. The CDR3 has 12 amino acids. Deletions cut 2 bases from V and 9 bases from J, with 10 bases between.

This clonotype has ten or more counts. The chain employs TRBV7-2 and TRBJ2-2; the D is unclear. CDR1 SGHTA and CDR2 FQGNSA come from the germline V gene. This CDR3 has 15 amino acids. V gave up 1 base and J gave up 3 bases, with 9 bases separating them. CDR3: CASSLEPTDTGELFF. The CDR3 region has the DNA TGTGCCAGCAGCTTAGAACCCACGGACACCGGGGAGCTGTTTTTT.

The V gene is TRBV20-1, the J gene TRBJ2-1; the D gene is possibly TRBD2 (6 bases). Per the germline V gene, CDR1 is DFQATT and CDR2 is SNEGSKA (reference sequence). The CDR3 sequence is 15 residues long. V lost 0 bases, J lost 1 base, and 10 bases lay in between. CDR3 sequence reads: CSARDPRGSYNEQFF. The CDR3 nucleotides read TGCAGTGCTAGAGACCCACGGGGGTCCTACAATGAGCAGTTCTTC.

The gene calls are TRBV29-1 and TRBJ2-6; a possible D gene is TRBD1 (5 bases). The V gene's germline CDR1 is SQVTM and CDR2 ANQGSEA. This CDR3 has 13 amino acids. V shed 4 bases and J shed 2 bases, with 6 bases lying between them. The CDR3 region is CSVVRAGANVLTF. For the CDR3, the DNA is TGCAGCGTTGTCAGGGCTGGGGCCAACGTCCTGACTTTC.

In its sample, this clonotype was seen a few times. This chain uses TRBV5-6 with TRBJ2-7; either TRBD1 or TRBD2 may fit D (5 bases each). V dropped 4 bases and J dropped 2 bases, with 16 bases sitting between them. Germline assignment: CDR1 SGHDT and CDR2 YYEEEE. The CDR3 covers 15 residues. CDR3 in DNA: TGTGCCAGCAGCCCCATCGGGGACGACCCCTACGAGCAGTACTTC. Encoded protein: CASSPIGDDPYEQYF.